This TCR beta chain was retrieved from a study of CD8+ T cells in alopecia areata. Study overall: Tofacitinib was taken orally by treated patients, and the dose was 5 to 10 mg twice daily. Treatment with tofacitinib (6 to 18 months) was followed by 6 months off drug.

The ends were cut back, 0 bases at V and 1 base at J, with 10 bases in the middle. The CDR3 extends over 16 amino acids. CDR1 and CDR2 from the germline V gene are GTSNPN and SVGIG (reference sequence). As to treatment: oral pan-JAK inhibitor, 5-10 mg twice daily. The sequencing template was cDNA reverse transcribed from extracted RNA. Assay: immunoSEQ multiplex PCR; the TCRdb copy retains only in-frame clones and omits some. The data hold about 200,000 clones, with 60% to 70% observed a single time. Source: CD4+ T cells sorted from blood, taken at week 4, from a patient treated with tofacitinib. The chain recombines TRBV30 with TRBJ2-6, with D perhaps matching TRBD1 (5 bases). This clonotype was obtained from a human donor with alopecia areata. This CDR3 reads CAWSVETASGANVLTF. Written as DNA, the CDR3 is TGTGCCTGGAGTGTAGAGACAGCTTCTGGGGCCAACGTCCTGACTTTC.